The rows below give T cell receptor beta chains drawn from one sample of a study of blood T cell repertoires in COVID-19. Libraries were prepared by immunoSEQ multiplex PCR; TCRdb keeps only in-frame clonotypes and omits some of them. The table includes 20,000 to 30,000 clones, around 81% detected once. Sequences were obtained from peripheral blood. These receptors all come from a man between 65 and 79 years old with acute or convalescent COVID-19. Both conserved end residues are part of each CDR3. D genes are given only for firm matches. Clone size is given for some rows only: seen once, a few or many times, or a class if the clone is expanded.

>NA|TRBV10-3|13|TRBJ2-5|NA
TGTGCCATCAGCGCCTACAGGGAAGAGACCCAGTACTTC
CAISAYREETQYF
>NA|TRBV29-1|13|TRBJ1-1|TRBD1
TGCAGCGTAAGGACAGGGATGAACACTGAAGCTTTCTTT
CSVRTGMNTEAFF
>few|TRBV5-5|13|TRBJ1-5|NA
TGTGCCAGCAGAGAAGGAGGGAATCAGCCCCAGCATTTT
CASREGGNQPQHF
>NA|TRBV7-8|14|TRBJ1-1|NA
TGTGCCAGCAGCCCGATGGGCACAGGGACTGAAGCTTTCTTT
CASSPMGTGTEAFF
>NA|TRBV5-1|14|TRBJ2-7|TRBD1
TGCGCCAGCAGCTTGGAAGGGACAGCCTACGAGCAGTACTTC
CASSLEGTAYEQYF
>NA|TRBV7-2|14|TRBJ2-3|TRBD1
TGTGCCAGCAGCTCTACAGGGGGTGGAGATACGCAGTATTTT
CASSSTGGGDTQYF
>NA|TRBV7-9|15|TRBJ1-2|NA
TGTGCCAGCAGCGGGGGGGCAGGAAATGACTATGGCTACACCTTC
CASSGGAGNDYGYTF
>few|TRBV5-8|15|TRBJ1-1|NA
TGTGCCAGCAGCTTAACGGGGGTGATGAACACTGAAGCTTTCTTT
CASSLTGVMNTEAFF
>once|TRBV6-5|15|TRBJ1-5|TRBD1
TGTGCCAGCAGAAAGGACAGGACTAGCAATCAGCCCCAGCATTTT
CASRKDRTSNQPQHF
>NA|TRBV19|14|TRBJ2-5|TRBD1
TGTGCCAGTAGCCGGGGACAGGGCCTTCTGGGGAAGTACTTC
CASSRGQGLLGKYF
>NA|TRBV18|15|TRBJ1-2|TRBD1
TGTGCCAGCTCACCAGAGGTTACAGGGGGGTATGGCTACACCTTC
CASSPEVTGGYGYTF
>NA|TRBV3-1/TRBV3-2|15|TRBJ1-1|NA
TGTGCCAGCAGCCAAGTCCAGGTGATGAACACTGAAGCTTTCTTT
CASSQVQVMNTEAFF
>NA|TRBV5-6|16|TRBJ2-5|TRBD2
TGTGCCAGCAGTGGGACTAGCGGGCGATCCCAAGAGACCCAGTACTTC
CASSGTSGRSQETQYF
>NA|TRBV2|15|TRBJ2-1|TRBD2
TGTGCCAGCAGTGAAAGGGGACTAGCGAGTAATGAGCAGTTCTTC
CASSERGLASNEQFF
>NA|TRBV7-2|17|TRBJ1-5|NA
TGTGCCAGCAGCCCCTATGGCACAGGGTTAAGCAATCAGCCCCAGCATTTT
CASSPYGTGLSNQPQHF
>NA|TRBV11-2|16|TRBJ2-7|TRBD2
TGTGCCAGCAGCTTTAGCGGGAGATGGTGGTCCTACGAGCAGTACTTC
CASSFSGRWWSYEQYF
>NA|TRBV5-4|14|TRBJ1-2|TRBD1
TGTGCCAGCAGCCCCTTGGACAGGGGGGGAGGCTACACCTTC
CASSPLDRGGGYTF
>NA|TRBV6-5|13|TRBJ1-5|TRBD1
TGTGCCAGCACAGGACAGGCCAATCAGCCCCAGCATTTT
CASTGQANQPQHF
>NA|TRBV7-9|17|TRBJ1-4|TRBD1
TGTGCCAGCAGCGTCGGACAGGGGGCGTTCGGAGAGGAAAAACTGTTTTTT
CASSVGQGAFGEEKLFF
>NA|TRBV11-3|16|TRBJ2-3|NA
TGTGCCAGCAGCTTAGCGATGCCGGGGTCCACAGATACGCAGTATTTT
CASSLAMPGSTDTQYF
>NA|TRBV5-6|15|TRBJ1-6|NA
TGTGCCAGCAGCTTGGAGCCGGTCTATAATTCACCCCTCCACTTT
CASSLEPVYNSPLHF
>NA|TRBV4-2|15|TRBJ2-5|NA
TGTGCCAGCAGCCGGGGCGGGGAGAAAAAAGAGACCCAGTACTTC
CASSRGGEKKETQYF
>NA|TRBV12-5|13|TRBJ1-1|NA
TGTGCTAGTGGTGGGGGGTCGACCACTGAAGCTTTCTTT
CASGGGSTTEAFF
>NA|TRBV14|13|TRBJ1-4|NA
TGTGCCAGCAGCCAGTTCGCAGGTGAAAAACTGTTTTTT
CASSQFAGEKLFF
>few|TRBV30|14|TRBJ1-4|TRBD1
TGTGCCTGGAGTGTAGGCAGGGGGTTCGAAAAACTGTTTTTT
CAWSVGRGFEKLFF
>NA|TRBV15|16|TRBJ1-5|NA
TGTGCCACCAGCAGAGATCTTGGGGGCTGGGATCAGCCCCAGCATTTT
CATSRDLGGWDQPQHF
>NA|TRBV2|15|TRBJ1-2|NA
TGTGCCAGCAGTGATATCGAAGCTATCATTTATGGCTACACCTTC
CASSDIEAIIYGYTF
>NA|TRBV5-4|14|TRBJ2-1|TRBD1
TGTGCCAGCAGCTTTGACAGGGTCAGGTTAGAGCAGTTCTTC
CASSFDRVRLEQFF
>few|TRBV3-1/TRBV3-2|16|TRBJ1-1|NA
TGTGCCAGCAGCCAAGGGGCAACAGGGCGCCACACTGAAGCTTTCTTT
CASSQGATGRHTEAFF
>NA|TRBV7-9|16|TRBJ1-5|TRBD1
TGTGCCAGCAGCTCGCTGGGACAGGGGAGTAATCAGCCCCAGCATTTT
CASSSLGQGSNQPQHF
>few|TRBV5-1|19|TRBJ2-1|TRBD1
TGCGCCAGCAGCTCTCGGCCCAAAGGGACAGGTGATTCCTACAATGAGCAGTTCTTC
CASSSRPKGTGDSYNEQFF
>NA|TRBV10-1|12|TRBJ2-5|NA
TGCGCCAGCAGCAGGGCTGGAGAGACCCAGTACTTC
CASSRAGETQYF
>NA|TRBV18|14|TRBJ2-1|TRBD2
TGTGCCAGCTCACCGACTAGCGTCTACAATGAGCAGTTCTTC
CASSPTSVYNEQFF
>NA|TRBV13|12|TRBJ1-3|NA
TGTGCCAGCAGCTTAACAGCAAACACCATATATTTT
CASSLTANTIYF
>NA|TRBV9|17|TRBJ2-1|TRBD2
TGTGCCAGCAGCGTAGTCCCCATAAGCGGGGCAGGTAATGAGCAGTTCTTC
CASSVVPISGAGNEQFF
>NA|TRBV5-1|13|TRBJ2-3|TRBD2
TGCGCCAGTAAAACTAGCGGCACAGATACGCAGTATTTT
CASKTSGTDTQYF
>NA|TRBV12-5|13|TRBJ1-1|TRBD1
TGTGCTAGTGATAGGGACAGGGGGACTGAAGCTTTCTTT
CASDRDRGTEAFF
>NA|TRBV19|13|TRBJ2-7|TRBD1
TGTGCCAGCAACCAGGGACAGGCCTACGAGCAGTACTTC
CASNQGQAYEQYF
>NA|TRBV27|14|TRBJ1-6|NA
TGTGCCAGCAGTTGGGGGGGGTTCAATTCACCCCTCCACTTT
CASSWGGFNSPLHF
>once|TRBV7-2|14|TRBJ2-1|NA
TGTGCCAGCAGTATCACCGGAACTAGCAATGAGCAGTTCTTC
CASSITGTSNEQFF
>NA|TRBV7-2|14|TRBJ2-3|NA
TGTGCCAGCAGCTTTGCGGGGCCCGACGATACGCAGTATTTT
CASSFAGPDDTQYF
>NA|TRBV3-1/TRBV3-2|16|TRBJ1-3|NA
TGTGCCAGCAGCCCTAGGACAGCCCGCTCTGGAAACACCATATATTTT
CASSPRTARSGNTIYF
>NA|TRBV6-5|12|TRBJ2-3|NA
TGTGGGGGGCTAGAGGGCACAGATACGCAGTATTTT
CGGLEGTDTQYF
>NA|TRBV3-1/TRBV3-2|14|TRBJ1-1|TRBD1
TGTGCCAGCAGCCAAGCAACAGGGGACACTGAAGCTTTCTTT
CASSQATGDTEAFF
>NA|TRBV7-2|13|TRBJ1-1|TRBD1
TGTGCCAGCAGCTCGGGACAGGGGTTATGGGCTTTCTTT
CASSSGQGLWAFF
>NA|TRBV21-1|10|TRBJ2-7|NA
TGTGCCAGCCTATTCTACGAGCAGTACTTC
CASLFYEQYF
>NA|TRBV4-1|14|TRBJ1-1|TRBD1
TGCGCCAGCAGCCACCTAACAGGGGTCACTGAAGCTTTCTTT
CASSHLTGVTEAFF
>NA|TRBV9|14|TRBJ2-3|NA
TGTGCCAGCAGCGTAGCTGAATGGAGAGATACGCAGTATTTT
CASSVAEWRDTQYF
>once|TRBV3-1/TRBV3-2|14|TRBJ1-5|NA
TGTGCCAGCAGCCAAGCAGGGAGGGATCAGCCCCAGCATTTT
CASSQAGRDQPQHF
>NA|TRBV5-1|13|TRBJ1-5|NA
TGCGCCAGCAGCTTGGCCCTCAATCAGCCCCAGCATTTT
CASSLALNQPQHF
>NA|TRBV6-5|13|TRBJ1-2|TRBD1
TGTGCCAGCAGTCACGGGACAGATTATGGCTACACCTTC
CASSHGTDYGYTF
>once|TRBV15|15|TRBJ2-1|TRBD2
TGTGCCACCAGCGTAGCGGGAGGAATTGGCAATGAGCAGTTCTTC
CATSVAGGIGNEQFF
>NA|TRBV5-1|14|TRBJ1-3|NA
TGCGCCAGCAGCTTGGGGGCGTCTGGAAACACCATATATTTT
CASSLGASGNTIYF
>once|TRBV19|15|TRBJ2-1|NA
TGTGCCAGTTGTAGCGGAGTGGCTTCCTACAATGAGCAGTTCTTC
CASCSGVASYNEQFF
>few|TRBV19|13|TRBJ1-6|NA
TGTGCCAGTACTCACAGGGAGGGTTCACCCCTCCACTTT
CASTHREGSPLHF